This T cell receptor (beta chain) is drawn from a study of T cell clusters in autoimmune cytopenias. Multiplex touch-down PCR amplified TRB using TRB-A and TRB-B pools in one tube. TCRdb re-called the multiplex PCR reads and gives one entry per CDR3 protein, without DNA. Recorded for this sample: about 6,700 distinct CDR3 sequences. Each sample's input was around 250 ng genomic DNA, 35,000 to 40,000 genome equivalents. CDR1 and CDR2 (germline): SGHVS, FNYEAQ. The CDR3 has 13 residues. These data are also associated with another study on T cell repertoires in aging, cancer and after chemotherapy.

The genes are TRBV7-6 and TRBJ2-1; as DNA is missing, the TRBD1 call by TCRdb cannot be tested. The sample comprised peripheral blood. The origin of this receptor is a human donor in good health. CDR3 sequence: CASSPGTGDKQFF.